Below, 16 T cell receptor beta chains from the same sample are listed, as sequenced in a study of blood T cell repertoires in COVID-19. The repertoire was sequenced with immunoSEQ multiplex PCR; TCRdb's copy has only in-frame clones and lacks some. Of about 150,000 clones in the sample, more than 70% were seen once. The sample was peripheral blood. The receptors stem from a man aged 55-75 years with acute or convalescent COVID-19.

This clone was seen only once. The V call is TRBV7-8, the J call TRBJ2-1; 11 bases are a match to TRBD2. The CDR3 consists of 18 residues. V lost 1 base, J lost 0 bases, and 5 bases stayed unmatched. Germline CDR1 reads SGHVS; CDR2 reads FQNEAQ. Written as DNA, the CDR3 is TGTGCCAGCAGCTTAGGTAGCGGGGGGGCCCCCTCCTACAATGAGCAGTTCTTC. Its translation: CASSLGSGGAPSYNEQFF. Drawing the rest from reference TRBV7-8 and TRBJ2-1, the complete variable domain is GAGVSQSPRYKVAKRGQDVALRCDPISGHVSLFWYQQALGQGPEFLTYFQNEAQLDKSGLPSDRFFAERPEGSVSTLKIQRTQQEDSAVYLCASSLGSGGAPSYNEQFFGPGTRLTVL.

The rearrangement links TRBV14 to TRBJ2-7; tentative D call: TRBD2 (6 bases). This CDR3 contains 15 residues. The V and J ends lost 2 bases and 0 bases respectively, with 11 bases between them. The germline CDR1 and CDR2 sequences are SGHDN and FVKESK. CDR3 amino acids: CASSQLSGYSYEQYF. Written as DNA, the CDR3 is TGTGCCAGCAGCCAACTGAGCGGGTACTCCTACGAGCAGTACTTC. Complete variable domain (other parts from reference TRBV14 and TRBJ2-7): EAGVTQFPSHSVIEKGQTVTLRCDPISGHDNLYWYRRVMGKEIKFLLHFVKESKQDESGMPNNRFLAERTGGTYSTLKVQPAELEDSGVYFCASSQLSGYSYEQYFGPGTRLTVT.

Details on this clone: Germline and junction disagree at one end, which may indicate a read error. The rearrangement joins TRBV7-8 to TRBJ1-1, with D unclear. This CDR3 is 14 amino acids long. Germline lookup yields CDR1 SGHVS and CDR2 FQNEAQ. The CDR3 reads CASSSRSGNTKAFF. CDR3 DNA sequence: TGTGCCAGCAGCTCCCGGTCCGGGAACACTAAAGCTTTCTTT.

This sequence joins TRBV5-4 and TRBJ1-6, with D possibly being TRBD1 (6 bases). CDR3 length equals 15 residues. With 5 bases removed from V and 9 bases from J, the gap between germline ends came to 18 bases. Per germline, CDR1 SGHNT and CDR2 YYREEE (reference sequence). The CDR3 reads CASSPGVAPGSPLHF. CDR3 nucleotide sequence: TGTGCCAGCAGTCCAGGGGTCGCTCCGGGTTCACCCCTCCACTTT.

The chain joins TRBV20-1 to TRBJ1-1, with D possibly being TRBD1 (6 bases). The CDR3 spans 11 residues. Germline V gene data show CDR1 as DFQATT and CDR2 as SNEGSKA (reference sequence). With 4 bases removed from V and 8 bases from J, the gap between germline ends came to 11 bases. The CDR3 DNA sequence: TGCAGTGCTAAAGGACAGAACGAAGCTTTCTTT. It translates to CSAKGQNEAFF.

V is TRBV5-1 and J is TRBJ1-1, with 7 positions matching TRBD1. The CDR3 is made up of 15 amino acids. V trimming: 3 bases; J trimming: 6 bases; junction bases outside the gene matches: 11. CDR1 and CDR2 from the germline V gene are SGHRS and YFSETQ. CDR3 nucleotide sequence: TGCGCCAGCAGCTCACGGACAGGAGTGAGTGCTGAAGCTTTCTTT. Amino acid sequence: CASSSRTGVSAEAFF.

The DNA of the CDR3 is TGTGCCACCGTTAAAGAAGCGGGACTAGCGGGCGAGACCCAGTACTTC. Translation: CATVKEAGLAGETQYF. The genes are TRBV7-9 and TRBJ2-5; 12 bases fit TRBD2. CDR1 and CDR2 from the germline V gene are SEHNR and FQNEAQ (reference sequence). The CDR3 runs to 16 residues. The junction had 14 bases not matched to a gene; V was cut back by 10 bases and J by 5 bases.

V gene TRBV5-8 combines with J gene TRBJ1-2; D is uncertain. Germline V gene sequence: CDR1 SGHTS, CDR2 YDEGEE. Deletions cut 1 base from V and 0 bases from J, with 10 bases between. The CDR3 is 15 amino acids. CDR3 in DNA: TGTGCCAGCAGCTTGCCGGGAGCTTCTAACTATGGCTACACCTTC. Residues: CASSLPGASNYGYTF. Full variable domain (outside the CDR3, taken from reference TRBV5-8 and TRBJ1-2): EAGVTQSPTHLIKTRGQQATLRCSPISGHTSVYWYQQALGLGLQFLLWYDEGEERNRGNFPPRFSGRQFPNYSSELNVNALELEDSALYLCASSLPGASNYGYTFGSGTRLTVV.

The genes are TRBV7-2 and TRBJ1-2, with TRBD1 matching 7 bases. J lost 3 bases, V lost 4 bases, and 14 bases had no gene match. The V gene's germline CDR1 is SGHTA and CDR2 FQGNSA. This CDR3 has 17 amino acids. The DNA of the CDR3 is TGTGCCAGCAGCTCTAGAGGGGGCCAGGGGGGTGACTATGGCTACACCTTC. Encoded protein: CASSSRGGQGGDYGYTF. Looking up the rest from reference TRBV7-2 and TRBJ1-2 gives the full variable domain: GAGVSQSPSNKVTEKGKDVELRCDPISGHTALYWYRQSLGQGLEFLIYFQGNSAPDKSGLPSDRFSAERTGGSVSTLTIQRTQQEDSAVYLCASSSRGGQGGDYGYTFGSGTRLTVV.

The rearrangement joins TRBV7-8 to TRBJ1-6, with 7 bases identical to TRBD1. The trim removed 4 bases at V and 5 bases at J, leaving 5 bases unmatched. CDR3 length: 15 amino acids. The germline V gene encodes CDR1 SGHVS and CDR2 FQNEAQ. The CDR3 sequence is CASSSRQGNNSPLHF. The CDR3 nucleotides are TGTGCCAGCAGCTCCAGACAGGGAAATAATTCACCCCTCCACTTT.

This CDR3 is CASSLDRLSGYTF. CDR3 DNA: TGCGCCAGCAGCTTGGACAGGCTTAGCGGCTACACCTTC. The genes are TRBV5-1 and TRBJ1-2; a possible D gene is TRBD1 (5 bases). V was pared by 0 bases and J by 8 bases, with 11 bases between. There are 13 residues in the CDR3. Per the germline V gene, CDR1 is SGHRS and CDR2 is YFSETQ.

This clone has more than one count but fewer than ten. The chain couples TRBV6-1 to TRBJ1-4, with a tentative D call TRBD1 (6 bases). The CDR3 is 12 amino acids. The germline gives CDR1 MNHNS, CDR2 SASEGT. V was shortened by 1 base and J by 13 bases, with 10 bases between the two germline ends. DNA for the CDR3: TGTGCCAGCAGTGAAGACAGGGTAGGACTGTTTTTT. Residues: CASSEDRVGLFF.

This chain uses TRBV4-1 with TRBJ1-1; 12 positions match TRBD1. V was pared by 4 bases and J by 0 bases, with 15 bases of the junction left unmatched. The CDR3 is made up of 20 amino acids. In germline, CDR1 is MGHRA, CDR2 YSYEKL. The CDR3 region has the DNA TGCGCCAGCAGCCGCCGAACCACCGGGACAGGGGGCCGTCTGAACACTGAAGCTTTCTTT. Protein product: CASSRRTTGTGGRLNTEAFF.

This clone has only a few counts. V and J are TRBV4-1 and TRBJ1-2; D unclear. From germline, CDR1 is MGHRA and CDR2 YSYEKL. The CDR3 is made up of 16 amino acids. Trimming removed 4 bases at V and 4 bases at J, with 19 bases between. The CDR3 coding sequence is TGCGCCAGCAGCCCGCAAGAAGGAGACGAGGTCTATGGCTACACCTTC. Translation: CASSPQEGDEVYGYTF.

This clone was seen ten or more times. The chain combines TRBV5-1 with TRBJ2-7, with 7 nucleotides matching TRBD1. CDR3 length equals 13 residues. J gave up 2 bases and V 2 bases, and 1 base lay outside the gene matches. CDR1 is SGHRS, CDR2 YFSETQ, per germline. CDR3 residues: CASSFDRAYEQYF. As DNA, the CDR3 is TGCGCCAGCAGCTTTGACAGGGCCTACGAGCAGTACTTC.

This chain joins TRBV7-6 and TRBJ1-1; no clear D gene. Trimming removed 8 bases from V and 5 bases from J, with 15 bases in between. The CDR3 has 13 amino acids. Germline CDR1 SGHVS, CDR2 FNYEAQ. The CDR3 sequence: CASSRPAGTEAFF. The CDR3 region has the DNA TGTGCCAGCTCGAGACCGGCGGGTACTGAAGCTTTCTTT. The whole variable domain, remainder taken from reference TRBV7-6 and TRBJ1-1, is GAGVSQSPRYKVTKRGQDVALRCDPISGHVSLYWYRQALGQGPEFLTYFNYEAQQDKSGLPNDRFSAERPEGSISTLTIQRTEQRDSAMYRCASSRPAGTEAFFGQGTRLTVV.